A single sample gave rise to the 3 T cell receptor beta chains below, sequenced in a study of T cells after somatic rescue of genetic block. Sequencing was performed with immunoSEQ multiplex PCR; in TCRdb, only in-frame clones are kept and a portion is missing. The data hold some 10,000 clones, with approximately 79% observed a single time. Sequencing input: peripheral blood mononuclear cells (PBMCs). Receptors originate from a boy between 10 and 17 years old.

The CDR3 DNA is TGTGCCAGCAGCCTAAGGGGGACGAGCTCCTACGAGCAGTACTTC. Encoded protein: CASSLRGTSSYEQYF. The V gene is TRBV7-6, the J gene TRBJ2-7, with D perhaps TRBD1 (6 bases). The CDR3 totals 15 residues. Germline V lookup: CDR1 SGHVS, CDR2 FNYEAQ. Trimming left V 5 bases short and J 0 bases short, with 14 bases between.

This clone was detected only a few times. The chain employs TRBV28 and TRBJ1-2; TRBD1 matches 7 bases. Germline lookup yields CDR1 MDHEN and CDR2 SYDVKM. This CDR3 spans 14 amino acids. With V trimmed by 3 bases and J by 8 bases, 9 bases remained unmatched. CDR3 region: CASSLTGSWRGYTF. CDR3 DNA: TGTGCCAGCAGTTTGACAGGGAGTTGGAGGGGCTACACCTTC.

The chain is built from TRBV28 and TRBJ2-1; a weak D match, TRBD2 (7 bases). V was shortened by 3 bases and J by 4 bases, with 22 bases between the two germline ends. CDR3 length equals 18 residues. Germline-derived CDR1 and CDR2 are MDHEN and SYDVKM. The CDR3 protein is CASSLGGADGIIYNEQFF. CDR3 in DNA: TGTGCCAGCAGTTTGGGGGGGGCTGACGGTATAATATACAATGAGCAGTTCTTC.